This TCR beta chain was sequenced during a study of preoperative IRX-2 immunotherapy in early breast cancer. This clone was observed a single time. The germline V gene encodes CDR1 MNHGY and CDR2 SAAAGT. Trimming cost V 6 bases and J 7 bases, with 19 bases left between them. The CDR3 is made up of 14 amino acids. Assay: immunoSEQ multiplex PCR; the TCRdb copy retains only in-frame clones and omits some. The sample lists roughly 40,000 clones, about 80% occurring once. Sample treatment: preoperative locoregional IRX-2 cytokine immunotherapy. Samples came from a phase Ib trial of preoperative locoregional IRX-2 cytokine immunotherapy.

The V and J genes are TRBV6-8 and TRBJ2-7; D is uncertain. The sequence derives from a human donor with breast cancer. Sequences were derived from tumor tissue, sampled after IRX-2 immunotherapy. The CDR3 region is CASSHLKGLGEQYF. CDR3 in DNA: TGTGCCAGCAGCCACTTAAAGGGATTAGGGGAGCAGTACTTC.